This is a list of T cell receptor beta chains from one sample in a study of lymphopenia after photon versus proton radiotherapy. The assay was immunoSEQ multiplex PCR, and TCRdb's table has in-frame clones only and misses some. The sample contains 50,000 to 60,000 clones, 92% of which appear only once. Specimen: peripheral blood, collected from a patient treated with photon-based radiotherapy. All receptors come from a woman aged 40 to 50 with cholangiocarcinoma. The CDR3 runs from the conserved cysteine through the conserved F or W. Each record gives: clone size, J gene, D gene, V gene, CDR3 protein, CDR3 DNA. D genes are given only for firm matches. Only part of the rows carry a size: once, few, many, or a class if the clone is expanded.

>once|TRBJ2-1|-|TRBV4-2
CASSQDLSGTYNEQFF
TGTGCCAGCAGCCAGGACTTGAGCGGAACCTACAATGAGCAGTTCTTC
>-|TRBJ1-3|-|TRBV5-1
CASSLAENSGNTIYF
TGCGCCAGCAGCTTGGCCGAGAATTCGGGAAACACCATATATTTT
>-|TRBJ1-4|TRBD1|TRBV5-4
CASSSGTVNEKLFF
TGTGCCAGCAGCTCCGGGACAGTTAATGAAAAACTGTTTTTT
>-|TRBJ1-5|-|TRBV19
CASSPRDRTSNQPQHF
TGCGCCAGTAGTCCAAGGGACCGAACGAGCAATCAGCCCCAGCATTTT
>-|TRBJ2-7|-|TRBV21-1
CASSKVSGRLGQYF
TGTGCCAGCAGCAAAGTAAGTGGCCGCCTTGGGCAGTACTTC
>-|TRBJ1-1|TRBD1|TRBV7-9
CASVGQGITEAFF
TGTGCCAGCGTCGGACAGGGGATCACTGAAGCTTTCTTT
>-|TRBJ1-1|-|TRBV5-1
CASSLTGKNEAEAFF
TGCGCCAGCAGCTTGACAGGGAAAAATGAGGCTGAAGCTTTCTTT
>-|TRBJ1-2|TRBD1|TRBV6-6
CASSAGTGGKGYTF
TGTGCCAGCAGTGCAGGGACAGGGGGTAAGGGCTACACCTTC
>-|TRBJ1-1|-|TRBV4-2
CASSQERRELTEAFF
TGTGCCAGCAGCCAAGAGAGAAGGGAACTCACTGAAGCTTTCTTT
>-|TRBJ2-7|-|TRBV29-1
CSVSETGYEQYF
TGCAGCGTCTCCGAAACAGGCTACGAGCAGTACTTC
>-|TRBJ1-1|TRBD1|TRBV6-5
CASSRDRVNTEAFF
TGTGCCAGCAGTCGGGACAGGGTCAACACTGAAGCTTTCTTT
>-|TRBJ2-7|-|TRBV30
CAWNSGSAYEQYF
TGTGCCTGGAACTCCGGGTCCGCCTACGAGCAGTACTTC
>once|TRBJ2-7|TRBD2|TRBV5-1
CASSLAGGSGYEQYF
TGCGCCAGCAGCTTGGCGGGCGGGAGCGGCTACGAGCAGTACTTC
>-|TRBJ2-5|TRBD2|TRBV18
CASSPTLPRLAQETQYF
TGTGCCAGCTCACCCACCCTGCCAAGACTAGCCCAAGAGACCCAGTACTTC
>-|TRBJ1-2|-|TRBV4-2
CASSLRDDETLGYTF
TGTGCCAGCAGCCTGCGGGATGATGAAACGTTGGGCTACACCTTC
>-|TRBJ1-2|-|TRBV7-9
CASSLDNYGYTF
TGTGCCAGCAGCCTTGACAATTATGGCTACACCTTC
>-|TRBJ2-5|-|TRBV7-2
CASSFQGTETQYF
TGTGCCAGCAGCTTCCAGGGTACGGAGACCCAGTACTTC
>-|TRBJ2-1|TRBD1|TRBV4-3
CASSQEPGRDRGVEQFF
TGCGCCAGCAGCCAAGAGCCTGGACGGGACAGGGGAGTTGAGCAGTTCTTC
>-|TRBJ2-1|-|TRBV28
CASSPSSSYNEQFF
TGTGCCAGCAGTCCCTCCAGTTCCTACAATGAGCAGTTCTTC
>-|TRBJ2-1|TRBD2|TRBV14
CASSQWLAGDNEQFF
TGTGCCAGCAGCCAATGGCTAGCGGGGGACAATGAGCAGTTCTTC
>-|TRBJ1-1|-|TRBV6-6
CASSYPEMNTEAFF
TGTGCCAGCAGTTACCCCGAGATGAACACTGAAGCTTTCTTT
>once|TRBJ2-3|-|TRBV7-2
CASSLQGAFDTQYF
TGTGCCAGCAGCTTGCAGGGTGCGTTTGATACGCAGTATTTT
>-|TRBJ2-3|-|TRBV7-2
CASSLEGRDTQYF
TGTGCCAGCAGCTTAGAAGGTCGAGATACGCAGTATTTT
>-|TRBJ1-1|-|TRBV28
CASTNENTEAFF
TGTGCCAGCACCAACGAGAACACTGAAGCTTTCTTT
>-|TRBJ1-5|-|TRBV30
CAWSVLGAGQPQHF
TGTGCCTGGAGTGTACTGGGGGCCGGTCAGCCCCAGCATTTT
>-|TRBJ1-1|-|TRBV30
CAWSVRGNTEAFF
TGTGCCTGGAGTGTACGAGGGAACACTGAAGCTTTCTTT
>-|TRBJ2-3|TRBD2|TRBV11-2
CASSLAAGTRADTQYF
TGTGCCAGCAGCTTAGCTGCTGGGACTAGAGCAGATACGCAGTATTTT
>few|TRBJ1-2|-|TRBV9
CASSSLGGYTF
TGTGCCAGCAGCTCCTTGGGGGGCTACACCTTC
>-|TRBJ1-1|-|TRBV27
CASSFSQATEAFF
TGTGCCAGCAGTTTCTCACAAGCCACTGAAGCTTTCTTT
>-|TRBJ2-7|-|TRBV4-2
CASSQLYEQYF
TGTGCCAGCAGCCAGCTCTACGAGCAGTACTTC
>-|TRBJ2-7|-|TRBV6-5
CASSTSYGSYEQYF
TGTGCCAGCAGTACCTCGTACGGCTCCTACGAGCAGTACTTC
>-|TRBJ1-1|-|TRBV2
CAGKGTGGVGAFF
TGTGCCGGGAAGGGGACGGGTGGGGTTGGAGCTTTCTTT
>-|TRBJ2-3|TRBD2|TRBV19
CASSEPSGSTDTQYF
TGTGCCAGTAGTGAACCTAGCGGGAGCACAGATACGCAGTATTTT
>-|TRBJ2-5|TRBD1|TRBV27
CASSLGQGFGETQYF
TGTGCCAGCAGTTTGGGACAGGGTTTTGGGGAGACCCAGTACTTC
>-|TRBJ2-3|TRBD2|TRBV5-4
CASSSTSATQSNTQYF
TGTGCCAGCAGCTCGACTAGCGCGACCCAATCTAATACGCAGTATTTT
>-|TRBJ2-7|TRBD1|TRBV6-5
CASSYSIRDRVYEQYF
TGTGCCAGCAGTTACTCGATACGGGACAGGGTATACGAGCAGTACTTC
>-|TRBJ2-7|-|TRBV2
CALSVGGPTYEQYF
TGTGCCCTATCAGTGGGAGGTCCTACCTACGAGCAGTACTTC
>-|TRBJ1-1|-|TRBV28
CASSLGSFGTAAFF
TGTGCCAGCAGTTTAGGATCATTTGGGACTGCCGCTTTCTTT
>-|TRBJ1-4|-|TRBV5-8
CASSFGTEGEKLFF
TGTGCCAGCAGCTTCGGGACTGAAGGGGAAAAACTGTTTTTT
>-|TRBJ2-5|TRBD2|TRBV9
CASSPRLAGEGETQYF
TGTGCCAGCAGCCCGCGACTAGCGGGAGAGGGAGAGACCCAGTACTTC
>-|TRBJ1-6|-|TRBV19
CASSIRPGKVDSPLHF
TGTGCCAGTAGTATTCGTCCGGGGAAAGTCGACTCACCCCTCCACTTT
>-|TRBJ2-2|-|TRBV5-6
CASSLVIQSSGELFF
TGTGCCAGCAGCTTAGTAATACAGAGCTCAGGGGAGCTGTTTTTT
>-|TRBJ2-1|TRBD2|TRBV5-8
CASSPTVRGVGRGDEQFF
TGTGCCAGCAGCCCCACAGTTCGGGGGGTCGGTAGAGGTGATGAGCAGTTCTTC